The next 3 T cell receptor beta chains were all read from a single sample in a study of blood T cell repertoires in COVID-19. Using immunoSEQ multiplex PCR, the repertoire was profiled, and TCRdb retains in-frame clones only, with some absent. Of hundreds of thousands of clones listed, about 89% are singletons. Sequenced: peripheral blood. These receptors were taken from a woman in her 30s with COVID-19, enrolled during active disease.

The genes are TRBV10-2 and TRBJ1-2; D possibly corresponds to TRBD1 (5 bases). The CDR3 covers 17 residues. Trimming removed 3 bases at V and 3 bases at J, with 20 bases between. Germline V lookup: CDR1 WSHSY, CDR2 SAAADI. CDR3 loop: CASSDSWGVGVYYGYTF. CDR3 coding DNA: TGCGCCAGCAGTGATTCTTGGGGGGTAGGGGTGTACTATGGCTACACCTTC.

The gene calls are TRBV19 and TRBJ2-1; 7 bases are a match to TRBD2. In germline, CDR1 is LNHDA, CDR2 SQIVND (reference sequence). This CDR3 comprises 15 residues. V shed 1 base and J 5 bases; nucleotides not matched to a gene: 5. This CDR3 reads CASSIVHGRNNEQFF. The CDR3 DNA reads TGTGCCAGTAGTATAGTTCACGGGAGGAACAATGAGCAGTTCTTC.

The rearrangement uses TRBV18 and TRBJ1-5; 9 positions match TRBD1. The CDR3 spans 16 residues. Germline CDR1 KGHSH, CDR2 LQKENI. The trim removed 4 bases at V and 5 bases at J, leaving 9 bases unmatched. CDR3 region: CASSRTPGQGDQPQHF. CDR3 nucleotides: TGTGCCAGCTCACGAACACCGGGACAGGGTGATCAGCCCCAGCATTTT.